This T cell receptor beta chain appears in the sequencing data of a study of cytomegalovirus exposure and HLA in healthy donors. As for the study in general: An early data release held 70 million to 90 million unique TCRs from HLA-typed donors.

Though probably carrying unrecorded immune exposures, donors were nominally healthy at sampling. Germline values: CDR1 MGHRA, CDR2 YSYEKL. Trimming stripped 1 base from V and 4 bases from J, with 16 bases between. CDR3 size: 16 residues. Study-level findings and limits: In a later analysis, TCR beta V- and J-gene trimming showed a link to a missense DCLRE1C variant. TCR beta sequences reportedly predicted the HLA-A and HLA-B alleles of most subjects accurately.

For this clone: Its antigen is undetermined.

Primers included in the PCR were 60 Vbeta and 13 Jbeta primers. Profiling relied on immunoSEQ multiplex PCR, and the TCRdb table lists in-frame clones only, not all of them. The repertoire consists of 120,000 or so clones, with around four fifths occurring once and the leading ten covering 20%. The chain links TRBV4-1 to TRBJ2-5; tentatively, D is TRBD2 (5 bases). This TCR was recovered from a young man in good health and CMV-seropositive. The material sequenced was PBMCs. The CDR3 is CASSQAPHGLRETQYF. The CDR3 DNA reads TGCGCCAGCAGCCAAGCTCCCCACGGACTGAGAGAGACCCAGTACTTC.